A single sample gave rise to the 30 T cell receptor beta chains below, sequenced in a study of blood T cell repertoires in COVID-19. The repertoire was sequenced with immunoSEQ multiplex PCR; TCRdb's copy has only in-frame clones and lacks some. This repertoire shows about 65,000 clones, 70% to 85% found once; its top ten account for over 40%. The sample consisted of peripheral blood. These receptors came from a human donor in a cohort sampled during active COVID-19.

The genes are TRBV5-1 and TRBJ1-4, with 7 bases aligning to TRBD1. In germline, CDR1 is SGHRS, CDR2 YFSETQ. This CDR3 has 15 amino acids. V lost 0 bases and J lost 8; bases outside the gene matches: 7. CDR3 residues: CASSLDGRGAEKLFF. The CDR3 coding sequence is TGCGCCAGCAGCTTGGATGGCAGGGGGGCGGAAAAACTGTTTTTT.

The V gene is TRBV18, the J gene TRBJ2-7; possibly TRBD1 for D (6 bases). In germline, CDR1 is KGHSH, CDR2 LQKENI. The CDR3 totals 13 residues. Trimming took 3 bases from V and 1 from J, leaving 7 bases between them. In nucleotides, the CDR3 is TGTGCCAGCTCACCTGGGACATCCTACGAGCAGTACTTC. It translates to CASSPGTSYEQYF.

This rearrangement joins TRBV5-6 to TRBJ1-3; D is unresolved. Looked up from germline, CDR1 is SGHDT and CDR2 is YYEEEE. This CDR3 contains 19 residues. V lost 2 bases and J lost 0, with 21 bases in between. The CDR3 loop reads CASSLQYSGLNFSGNTIYF. The CDR3, as DNA: TGTGCCAGCAGCTTACAATATTCCGGACTGAACTTCTCTGGAAACACCATATATTTT. The variable domain in full, completed from reference TRBV5-6 and TRBJ1-3, reads DAGVTQSPTHLIKTRGQQVTLRCSPKSGHDTVSWYQQALGQGPQFIFQYYEEEERQRGNFPDRFSGHQFPNYSSELNVNALLLGDSALYLCASSLQYSGLNFSGNTIYFGEGSWLTVV.

The V gene is TRBV7-9, the J gene TRBJ2-3; D may be TRBD2 (6 bases). This CDR3 is built from 14 residues. The V gene's germline CDR1 is SEHNR and CDR2 FQNEAQ (reference sequence). The V end was cut by 5 bases, the J end by 5 bases, with 14 bases between. The CDR3: CASSRSGVQDTQYF. DNA for the CDR3: TGTGCCAGCAGCCGGTCGGGGGTTCAAGATACGCAGTATTTT.

The rearrangement joins TRBV5-4 to TRBJ1-2; D perhaps matches TRBD1 (5 bases). Germline V gene data show CDR1 as SGHNT and CDR2 as YYREEE (reference sequence). The CDR3 is made up of 13 amino acids. Trimming stripped 4 bases from V and 4 bases from J, with 11 bases between. CDR3 nucleotide sequence: TGTGCCAGCAGCGCAGGGCAGGCCTATGGCTACACCTTC. It encodes CASSAGQAYGYTF.

The chain recombines TRBV20-1 with TRBJ1-5, with D perhaps TRBD1 (5 bases). The CDR3 is 14 amino acids. V lost 3 bases and J 6 bases, leaving 15 bases between the germline ends. CDR1 and CDR2 (germline): DFQATT, SNEGSKA (reference sequence). The CDR3 is CSASSRGGGQPQHF. The CDR3 DNA sequence: TGCAGTGCTAGTTCTAGGGGCGGGGGTCAGCCCCAGCATTTT.

V usage is TRBV9 and J usage is TRBJ1-2, with 8 bases that match TRBD1. The CDR3 contains 13 residues. The germline CDR1 and CDR2 sequences are SGDLS and YYNGEE. V lost 3 bases and J lost 8; bases outside the gene matches: 6. The CDR3 is CASSAADRVGYTF. The CDR3 DNA reads as TGTGCCAGCAGCGCCGCGGACAGGGTGGGCTACACCTTC. Full variable domain (rest looked up from reference TRBV9 and TRBJ1-2): DSGVTQTPKHLITATGQRVTLRCSPRSGDLSVYWYQQSLDQGLQFLIQYYNGEERAKGNILERFSAQQFPDLHSELNLSSLELGDSALYFCASSAADRVGYTFGSGTRLTVV.

This chain links TRBV5-4 with TRBJ1-2, with 7 positions matching TRBD1. This CDR3 region has 14 residues. The V gene end was trimmed by 4 bases and the J gene end by 3 bases; junction bases not matched to a gene: 6. CDR1 and CDR2 from the germline V gene are SGHNT and YYREEE (reference sequence). CDR3 DNA: TGTGCCAGCAGCCCTGGACAGGTAGACTATGGCTACACCTTC. This sequence encodes CASSPGQVDYGYTF.

This clone was seen only once. This chain uses TRBV19 with TRBJ1-2; 7 positions agree with TRBD1. After removal of 2 bases from V and 2 bases from J, the junction contained 2 bases not matched to a gene. This CDR3 comprises 14 residues. Germline V gene sequence: CDR1 LNHDA, CDR2 SQIVND (reference sequence). The CDR3 is CASSITGQNYGYTF. In DNA, the CDR3 is TGTGCCAGTAGTATAACGGGACAGAACTATGGCTACACCTTC.

The chain carries TRBV7-9 and TRBJ2-4; TRBD2 aligns across 8 bases. The CDR3 totals 16 residues. CDR1 SEHNR and CDR2 FQNEAQ come from the germline V gene (reference sequence). The V and J ends lost 5 bases and 0 bases, in that order; junction bases with no gene match: 6. CDR3 nucleotides: TGTGCCAGCAGCCCCCTTAGCGGGGTAGCCAAAAACATTCAGTACTTC. The encoded protein is CASSPLSGVAKNIQYF.

The J gene is TRBJ1-6, the V gene TRBV9, with 9 bases identical to TRBD1. The ends lost 4 bases at V and 8 bases at J; junction bases unmatched: 4. Germline V CDR1 and CDR2: SGDLS, YYNGEE. This CDR3 contains 14 residues. The CDR3 DNA reads TGTGCCAGCAGCTCCCGACAGGGGGATTCACCCCTCCACTTT. Protein product: CASSSRQGDSPLHF.

The chain uses TRBV5-6 and TRBJ1-1, with TRBD1 matching 12 bases. V dropped 4 bases and J dropped 1; count of bases not matched to a gene: 14. Germline V lookup: CDR1 SGHDT, CDR2 YYEEEE. The CDR3 extends over 19 amino acids. The CDR3 DNA reads as TGTGCCAGCAGCAAGCCCGGGACAGGGGGCACAAAAAGGAACACTGAAGCTTTCTTT. Translating it yields CASSKPGTGGTKRNTEAFF.

V is TRBV2 and J is TRBJ2-3, with D maybe TRBD2 (6 bases). Germline assignment: CDR1 SNHLY and CDR2 FYNNEI. Trimming cost V 3 bases and J 3 bases, with 13 bases left between them. The CDR3 covers 15 residues. CDR3 residues: CASSEGSGLTDTQYF. CDR3 DNA: TGTGCCAGCAGTGAGGGTAGCGGCTTAACAGATACGCAGTATTTT. Together with reference TRBV2 and TRBJ2-3, the CDR3 gives the full variable domain: EPEVTQTPSHQVTQMGQEVILRCVPISNHLYFYWYRQILGQKVEFLVSFYNNEISEKSEIFDDQFSVERPDGSNFTLKIRSTKLEDSAMYFCASSEGSGLTDTQYFGPGTRLTVL.

The J gene is TRBJ1-4, the V gene TRBV30; the match to TRBD1 covers 7 bases. The ends lost 8 bases at V and 3 bases at J; junction bases unmatched: 0. The CDR3 totals 11 residues. CDR1 is GTSNPN, CDR2 SVGIG, per germline (reference sequence). Here the CDR3 reads CAGTANEKLFF. The CDR3 DNA sequence: TGTGCCGGGACAGCTAATGAAAAACTGTTTTTT.

The genes are TRBV28 and TRBJ2-1; D uncertain. V lost 5 bases and J 10 bases, leaving 12 bases between the germline ends. This CDR3 spans 12 amino acids. Looked up from germline, CDR1 is MDHEN and CDR2 is SYDVKM. In nucleotides, the CDR3 is TGTGCCAGCAGTACCCGAACCCGGGAGCAGTTCTTC. This sequence encodes CASSTRTREQFF.

The rearrangement links TRBV4-2 to TRBJ1-1; D call uncertain. The CDR3 is 13 amino acids. Germline values: CDR1 LGHNA, CDR2 YNFKEQ. V lost 0 bases, J lost 8 bases, and 10 bases lay in between. The CDR3 bases are TGTGCCAGCAGCCAAGATCGCGTCGAGGAAGCTTTCTTT. Amino acids: CASSQDRVEEAFF.

The chain joins TRBV7-7 to TRBJ2-1; TRBD2 is a possible D gene (6 bases). Germline-derived CDR1 and CDR2 are SSHAT and FNYEAQ (reference sequence). V was cut by 1 base and J by 7 bases, with 14 bases left in between. The CDR3 contains 15 residues. As DNA, the CDR3 is TGTGCCAGCAGCTTAGACGGGGGATTGTCTAATGAGCAGTTCTTC. Its protein is CASSLDGGLSNEQFF.

This chain links TRBV11-3 with TRBJ1-1; D is unresolved. Per the germline V gene, CDR1 is SGHNT and CDR2 is YENEEA. The CDR3 sequence is 14 residues long. The V gene lost 0 bases and the J gene lost 1 base, with 6 bases spanning the gap. CDR3 loop: CASSLERENTEAFF. The CDR3 DNA reads TGTGCCAGCAGCTTAGAGAGAGAGAACACTGAAGCTTTCTTT.

This clone was seen once. The gene calls are TRBV5-1 and TRBJ2-3; 8 bases are shared with TRBD2. Trimming at V came to 3 bases and at J to 5 bases, leaving 8 bases not matched to a gene. Per the germline V gene, CDR1 is SGHRS and CDR2 is YFSETQ. CDR3 length: 15 amino acids. CDR3 loop: CASSSRGGPEDTQYF. The CDR3 nucleotides read TGCGCCAGCAGCTCCCGGGGGGGCCCTGAAGATACGCAGTATTTT.

J is TRBJ2-1 and V is TRBV18; 9 nucleotides agree with TRBD2. There are 15 residues in the CDR3. The V gene's germline CDR1 is KGHSH and CDR2 LQKENI. The J segment lost 8 bases and the V segment lost 2 bases, leaving 7 bases of the junction unmatched. CDR3 DNA: TGTGCCAGCTCACCAGGTATTAGCGGGGGATATGAGCAGTTCTTC. Its translation: CASSPGISGGYEQFF.

The chain links TRBV27 to TRBJ1-1; tentatively, D is TRBD1 (5 bases). V lost 1 base and J lost 3, with 12 bases in between. Per germline, CDR1 MNHEY and CDR2 SMNVEV (reference sequence). The CDR3 runs to 15 residues. The DNA for the CDR3 is TGTGCCAGCAGTTTATATCCAGGGTTGTACACTGAAGCTTTCTTT. It translates to CASSLYPGLYTEAFF.

The chain employs TRBV5-1 and TRBJ2-5; tentatively, D is TRBD2 (5 bases). The CDR3 runs to 14 residues. CDR1 and CDR2 (germline): SGHRS, YFSETQ. With 4 bases removed from V and 4 bases from J, the gap between germline ends came to 14 bases. In DNA form, the CDR3 reads TGCGCCAGCAGCCTAACTAGGGCATTAGAGACCCAGTACTTC. Translated: CASSLTRALETQYF.

Of note for this clone: This specimen includes other DNA sequences encoding the same CDR3. The genes are TRBV3-1 (or the pseudogene TRBV3-2) and TRBJ1-5; TRBD1 matches 9 bases. The V gene end was trimmed by 3 bases and the J gene end by 2 bases; junction bases not matched to a gene: 2. The CDR3 spans 15 residues. Germline-derived CDR1 and CDR2 are LGHDT and YNNKEL (reference sequence). The CDR3 loop is CASSQDRGRNQPQHF. The DNA for the CDR3 is TGTGCCAGCAGCCAGGACAGGGGTCGCAATCAGCCCCAGCATTTT.

The chain carries TRBV30 and TRBJ2-7, with 7 bases lining up with TRBD1. This CDR3 comprises 13 residues. The V gene end was trimmed by 3 bases and the J gene end by 5 bases; junction bases not matched to a gene: 7. The germline CDR1 and CDR2 sequences are GTSNPN and SVGIG (reference sequence). Here the CDR3 reads CAWSPGTANEQYF. Here the CDR3 DNA reads TGTGCCTGGAGCCCCGGGACAGCTAACGAGCAGTACTTC. Full variable domain (remainder filled in from reference TRBV30 and TRBJ2-7): SQTIHQWPATLVQPVGSPLSLECTVEGTSNPNLYWYRQAAGRGLQLLFYSVGIGQISSEVPQNLSASRPQDRQFILSSKKLLLSDSGFYLCAWSPGTANEQYFGPGTRLTVT.

The chain is built from TRBV5-4 and TRBJ2-3; D not certain. Per the germline V gene, CDR1 is SGHNT and CDR2 is YYREEE (reference sequence). V lost 0 bases, J lost 5 bases, and 10 bases lay in between. The CDR3 contains 14 residues. In DNA, the CDR3 is TGTGCCAGCAGCTTGGGCCAGTTCGAAGATACGCAGTATTTT. Protein sequence: CASSLGQFEDTQYF.

J is TRBJ2-3 and V is TRBV28; TRBD1 agrees at 8 bases. This CDR3 is 15 amino acids long. Trimming removed 5 bases from V and 5 bases from J; junction bases left unmatched: 9. The germline V gene encodes CDR1 MDHEN and CDR2 SYDVKM. Here the CDR3 DNA reads TGTGCCAGCAGTCTCCGGGACAGGATCAAAGATACGCAGTATTTT. Amino acids: CASSLRDRIKDTQYF.

This clone appeared a single time. V usage is TRBV5-1 and J usage is TRBJ2-1, with 7 bases that match TRBD2. Trimming removed 0 bases from V and 6 bases from J; junction bases left unmatched: 6. The germline CDR1 and CDR2 sequences are SGHRS and YFSETQ. This CDR3 comprises 15 residues. This CDR3 is CASSLGPSGSNEQFF. The CDR3 coding sequence is TGCGCCAGCAGCTTGGGACCTAGCGGTTCCAATGAGCAGTTCTTC.

The table lists this clone with a few counts. CDR3 nucleotides: TGTGCCAGCAGCACCCAGGGGAACACTGAAGCTTTCTTT. Its translation: CASSTQGNTEAFF. V and J are TRBV7-8 and TRBJ1-1; D perhaps matches TRBD1 (5 bases). CDR3 length equals 13 residues. The V gene's germline CDR1 is SGHVS and CDR2 FQNEAQ. V lost 5 bases and J 1 base, leaving 8 bases between the germline ends.

The chain recombines TRBV5-1 with TRBJ1-4; TRBD1 matches 7 bases. This CDR3 has 14 residues. V dropped 6 bases and J dropped 4; count of bases not matched to a gene: 6. Germline CDR1 and CDR2: SGHRS and YFSETQ. The CDR3 sequence: CASTKGASNEKLFF. CDR3 nucleotide sequence: TGCGCCAGCACTAAGGGGGCGAGTAATGAAAAACTGTTTTTT.

The V call is TRBV6-1, the J call TRBJ1-5; 8 bases fit TRBD1. The CDR3 has 15 amino acids. The germline V gene has CDR1 MNHNS and CDR2 SASEGT. With 2 bases clipped from V and 3 bases from J, the junction kept 3 bases outside the gene matches. CDR3 sequence: CASSETTGANQPQHF. The CDR3 DNA reads as TGTGCCAGCAGTGAAACGACAGGGGCCAATCAGCCCCAGCATTTT.